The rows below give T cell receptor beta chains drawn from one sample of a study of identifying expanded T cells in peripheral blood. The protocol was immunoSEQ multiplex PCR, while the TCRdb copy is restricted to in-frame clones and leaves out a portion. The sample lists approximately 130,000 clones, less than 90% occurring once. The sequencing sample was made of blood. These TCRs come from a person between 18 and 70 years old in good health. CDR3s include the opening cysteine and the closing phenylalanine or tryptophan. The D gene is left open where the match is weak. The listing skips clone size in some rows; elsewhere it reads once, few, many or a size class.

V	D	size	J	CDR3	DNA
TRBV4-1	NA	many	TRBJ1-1	CASSPGAGNTEAFF	TGCGCCAGCAGCCCAGGGGCGGGGAACACTGAAGCTTTCTTT
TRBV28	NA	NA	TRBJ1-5	CASSPKSGNQPQHF	TGTGCCAGCAGCCCTAAATCGGGCAATCAGCCCCAGCATTTT
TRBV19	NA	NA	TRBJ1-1	CASSMGETEAFF	TGTGCCAGTAGTATGGGGGAAACTGAAGCTTTCTTT
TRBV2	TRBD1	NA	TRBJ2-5	CASSLGRGETQYF	TGTGCCAGCAGTTTAGGCAGGGGGGAGACCCAGTACTTC
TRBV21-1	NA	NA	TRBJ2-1	CASSKAPPPGFWSSYNEQFF	TGTGCCAGCAGCAAAGCACCCCCCCCAGGTTTTTGGAGCTCCTACAATGAGCAGTTCTTC
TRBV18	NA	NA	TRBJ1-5	CASSPRTDSNQPQHF	TGTGCCAGCTCACCACGGACAGATAGCAATCAGCCCCAGCATTTT
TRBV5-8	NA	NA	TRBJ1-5	CASSLTITYSNQPQHF	TGTGCCAGCAGCTTGACTATTACCTATAGCAATCAGCCCCAGCATTTT
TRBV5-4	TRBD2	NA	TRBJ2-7	CASSSREGLHEQYF	TGTGCCAGCAGCTCCCGGGAGGGTCTCCACGAGCAGTACTTC
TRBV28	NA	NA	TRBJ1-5	CASSLGSNQPQHF	TGTGCCAGCAGTTTGGGCAGCAATCAGCCCCAGCATTTT
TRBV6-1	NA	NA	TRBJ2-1	CASSGEQFF	TGTGCCAGCAGTGGTGAGCAGTTCTTC
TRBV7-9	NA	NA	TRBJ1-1	CASSLAGPENTEAFF	TGTGCCAGCAGCTTAGCGGGTCCAGAGAACACTGAAGCTTTCTTT
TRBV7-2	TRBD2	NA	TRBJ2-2	CASSLATSRFGGELFF	TGTGCCAGCAGCTTAGCGACTAGCCGTTTCGGCGGGGAGCTGTTTTTT
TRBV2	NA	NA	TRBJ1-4	CASSKTAFGEKLFF	TGTGCCAGCAGCAAAACAGCTTTTGGGGAAAAACTGTTTTTT
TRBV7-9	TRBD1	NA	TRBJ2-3	CASSPGGGQGRTDTQYF	TGTGCCAGCAGCCCCGGGGGTGGACAGGGTCGCACAGATACGCAGTATTTT
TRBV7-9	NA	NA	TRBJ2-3	CASGGGQRTDTQYF	TGTGCCAGTGGGGGTGGACAACGCACAGATACGCAGTATTTT
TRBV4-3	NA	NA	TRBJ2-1	CASSQFTIYNEQFF	TGCGCCAGCAGCCAATTCACGATTTACAATGAGCAGTTCTTC
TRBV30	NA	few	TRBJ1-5	CAWSADNNQPQHF	TGTGCCTGGAGCGCGGACAACAATCAGCCCCAGCATTTT
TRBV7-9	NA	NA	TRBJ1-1	CASSFRELNTEAFF	TGTGCCAGCAGCTTTCGAGAGTTGAACACTGAAGCTTTCTTT
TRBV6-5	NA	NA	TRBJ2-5	CASSYSTSQETQYF	TGTGCCAGCAGTTACTCGACCAGCCAAGAGACCCAGTACTTC
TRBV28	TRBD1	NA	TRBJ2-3	CASRGQVVDTQYF	TGTGCCAGCAGAGGACAGGTGGTAGATACGCAGTATTTT
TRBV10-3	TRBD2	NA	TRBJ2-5	CAISERKREGVETQYF	TGTGCCATCAGTGAGAGGAAGCGGGAGGGCGTAGAGACCCAGTACTTC
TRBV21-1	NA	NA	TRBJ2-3	CASSNPGTSGSFTDTQYF	TGTGCCAGCAGCAACCCCGGGACTAGCGGGAGCTTTACAGATACGCAGTATTTT
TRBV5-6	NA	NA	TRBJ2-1	CASIKGGRAPYNEQFF	TGTGCCAGCATAAAAGGGGGGAGGGCCCCCTACAATGAGCAGTTCTTC
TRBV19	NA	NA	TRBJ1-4	CASSNRPGNEKLFF	TGTGCCAGTAGTAATCGGCCAGGGAATGAAAAACTGTTTTTT
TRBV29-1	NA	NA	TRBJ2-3	CSVVGVLGTDTQYF	TGCAGCGTTGTGGGAGTTCTCGGCACAGATACGCAGTATTTT
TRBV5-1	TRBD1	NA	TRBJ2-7	CASSSTGTGGAEQYF	TGCGCCAGCAGCTCAACCGGGACAGGGGGGGCCGAGCAGTACTTC
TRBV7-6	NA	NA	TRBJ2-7	CASTKSPSASYEQYF	TGTGCCAGCACCAAATCCCCTAGCGCTTCCTACGAGCAGTACTTC
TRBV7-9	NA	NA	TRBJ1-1	CASSSQENTEAFF	TGTGCCAGCAGTTCTCAGGAGAACACTGAAGCTTTCTTT